This T cell receptor (beta chain) derives from a study of response to subunit inactivated influenza vaccine. TCRdb processed the RT-PCR reads anew with MiXCR; each CDR3 protein has one entry. The sample has around 850,000 distinct CDR3 sequences; approximately 17% are singletons. Of note for this clonotype: Its antigen is currently unknown.

The study's findings and limits: T cells newly recruited by each seasonal influenza vaccination are few, the authors suggested.

CDR1 and CDR2 (germline): SNHLY, FYNNEI. V lost 4 bases, J lost 5 bases, and 9 bases lay in between. The CDR3 contains 12 residues. Sequences were derived from PBMCs from blood, sampled roughly 5 days after vaccination. This chain links TRBV2 with TRBJ2-7, with D unresolved. This TCR derives from a man aged 50-60 years who received an inactivated influenza vaccine. The CDR3 sequence: CASSGTFDEQYF. CDR3 DNA sequence: TGTGCCAGCAGTGGGACGTTCGACGAGCAGTACTTC.